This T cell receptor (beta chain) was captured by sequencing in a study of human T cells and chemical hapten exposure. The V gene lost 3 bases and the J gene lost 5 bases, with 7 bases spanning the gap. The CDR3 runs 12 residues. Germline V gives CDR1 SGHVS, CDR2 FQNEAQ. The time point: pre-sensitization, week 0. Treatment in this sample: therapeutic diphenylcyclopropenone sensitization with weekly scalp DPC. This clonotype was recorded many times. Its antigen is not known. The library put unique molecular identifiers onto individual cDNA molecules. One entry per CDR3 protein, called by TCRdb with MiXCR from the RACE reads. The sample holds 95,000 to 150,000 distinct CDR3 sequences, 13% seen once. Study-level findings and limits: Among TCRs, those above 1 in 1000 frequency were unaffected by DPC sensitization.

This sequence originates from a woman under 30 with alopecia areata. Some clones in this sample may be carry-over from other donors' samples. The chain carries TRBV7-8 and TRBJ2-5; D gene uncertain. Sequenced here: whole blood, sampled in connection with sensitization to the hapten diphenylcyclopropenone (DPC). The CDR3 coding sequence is TGTGCCAGCAGCTTTGCCGGTGAGACCCAGTACTTC. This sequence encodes CASSFAGETQYF. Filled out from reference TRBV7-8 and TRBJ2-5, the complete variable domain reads GAGVSQSPRYKVAKRGQDVALRCDPISGHVSLFWYQQALGQGPEFLTYFQNEAQLDKSGLPSDRFFAERPEGSVSTLKIQRTQQEDSAVYLCASSFAGETQYFGPGTRLLVL.